A selection of T cell receptor beta chains follows, all from one sample in a study of blood T cell repertoires in COVID-19. Method: immunoSEQ multiplex PCR; TCRdb's copy keeps in-frame clones and lacks some. The sample carries over 90,000 clones, 80% to 90% recorded once. The sequencing sample was made of peripheral blood. These receptors were taken from a human donor in a cohort sampled during active COVID-19. Each CDR3 is given with its conserved first and last residue. The D gene is left open where the match is weak. The size entry is marked missing in some rows and otherwise reads once, few, many or a size class.

J gene,D gene,clone size,V gene,CDR3 protein,CDR3 DNA
TRBJ1-4,TRBD1,NA,TRBV7-8,CASRFDRVGVGSEKLFF,TGTGCCAGCAGATTCGACAGGGTAGGAGTGGGAAGTGAAAAACTGTTTTTT
TRBJ2-5,NA,NA,TRBV5-6,CASSASILTGREQETQYF,TGTGCCAGCAGCGCGTCCATACTGACAGGGCGGGAACAAGAGACCCAGTACTTC
TRBJ2-5,TRBD2,NA,TRBV7-9,CASSLGGSGGPRETQYF,TGTGCCAGCAGCTTAGGGGGTAGCGGGGGCCCCAGGGAGACCCAGTACTTC
TRBJ2-3,NA,NA,TRBV10-2,CASSEFPSGGLGDTQYF,TGCGCCAGCAGTGAGTTCCCATCCGGCGGGCTGGGCGATACGCAGTATTTT
TRBJ1-1,NA,NA,TRBV29-1,CSAEGVGGTEAFF,TGCAGCGCCGAGGGCGTGGGAGGCACTGAAGCTTTCTTT
TRBJ2-1,TRBD2,NA,TRBV7-2,CASSLSASGVYNEQFF,TGTGCCAGCAGCTTGTCGGCTAGCGGGGTCTACAATGAGCAGTTCTTC
TRBJ2-3,TRBD2,NA,TRBV18,CASSIYGTSGRITDTQYF,TGTGCCAGCTCAATCTACGGGACTAGCGGGAGGATTACAGATACGCAGTATTTT
TRBJ2-7,NA,few,TRBV15,CATSREMAQSSYEQYF,TGTGCCACCAGCAGAGAGATGGCACAGTCCTCCTACGAGCAGTACTTC
TRBJ1-2,NA,NA,TRBV9,CASSVTVSTNYGYTF,TGTGCCAGCAGCGTGACAGTATCCACTAACTATGGCTACACCTTC
TRBJ2-1,TRBD1,NA,TRBV19,CASSRGTGNEQFF,TGTGCCAGTAGTCGGGGGACAGGGAATGAGCAGTTCTTC
TRBJ2-1,TRBD2,NA,TRBV4-3,CASSPRGGDSYNEQFF,TGCGCCAGCAGCCCCCGGGGAGGGGACTCCTACAATGAGCAGTTCTTC
TRBJ2-3,NA,NA,TRBV9,CASSVTLDTQYF,TGTGCCAGCAGCGTAACTTTAGATACGCAGTATTTT
TRBJ1-1,NA,NA,TRBV9,CASSVGSSNTEAFF,TGTGCCAGCAGCGTGGGGAGCTCGAACACTGAAGCTTTCTTT
TRBJ1-2,TRBD1,NA,TRBV4-2,CASSQFPQDRVGGYTF,TGTGCCAGCAGCCAGTTCCCTCAGGACAGGGTGGGCGGCTACACCTTC
TRBJ2-7,NA,NA,TRBV28,CASSSLSYEQYF,TGTGCCAGCAGTTCCCTTTCCTACGAGCAGTACTTC
TRBJ2-1,NA,NA,TRBV21-1,CASRPGPSGGFYNEQFF,TGTGCCAGCCGACCCGGGCCTAGCGGGGGATTCTACAATGAGCAGTTCTTC
TRBJ2-2,TRBD2,once,TRBV6-5,CALRLAGNTGELFF,TGTGCCTTGAGGCTAGCGGGAAACACCGGGGAGCTGTTTTTT
TRBJ1-1,NA,NA,TRBV6-5,CASEAQSGTEAFF,TGTGCCAGCGAGGCCCAGTCGGGGACTGAAGCTTTCTTT
TRBJ2-5,NA,NA,TRBV5-6,CASSLPTGDRGTQYF,TGTGCCAGCAGCTTGCCAACGGGGGATCGGGGGACCCAGTACTTC
TRBJ1-2,NA,NA,TRBV7-8,CASSLVGGALDYGYTF,TGTGCCAGCAGCTTAGTAGGGGGTGCGCTCGATTATGGCTACACCTTC
TRBJ1-2,TRBD1,once,TRBV19,CASSRTGTYGYTF,TGTGCCAGTAGCCGGACAGGGACGTATGGCTACACCTTC
TRBJ2-7,NA,NA,TRBV7-8,CASSAGRASYEQYF,TGTGCCAGCAGCGCGGGACGGGCCTCGTACGAGCAGTACTTC
TRBJ2-7,NA,few,TRBV12-3/TRBV12-4,CASSLGQHYEQYF,TGTGCCAGCAGTTTGGGGCAGCACTACGAGCAGTACTTC
TRBJ1-1,NA,NA,TRBV6-2/TRBV6-3,CASSYGRRTAEAFF,TGTGCCAGCAGTTACGGCAGGAGGACGGCTGAAGCTTTCTTT
TRBJ2-1,NA,NA,TRBV4-1,CASSQDGGLGEQFF,TGCGCCAGCAGCCAAGACGGGGGGCTGGGCGAGCAGTTCTTC
TRBJ2-1,TRBD1,few,TRBV3-1/TRBV3-2,CASSQEALGTAYNEQFF,TGTGCCAGCAGCCAAGAAGCGTTAGGGACAGCTTACAATGAGCAGTTCTTC
TRBJ1-2,TRBD1,NA,TRBV5-1,CASSPGQGVSGYTF,TGCGCCAGCAGCCCGGGACAGGGCGTAAGTGGCTACACCTTC
TRBJ1-5,NA,NA,TRBV29-1,CSVGGTRDSNQPQHF,TGCAGCGTTGGAGGGACAAGGGATAGCAATCAGCCCCAGCATTTT
TRBJ1-6,TRBD1,NA,TRBV7-2,CASSLPGGDSPLHF,TGTGCCAGCAGCTTGCCAGGGGGCGATTCACCCCTCCACTTT
TRBJ2-7,TRBD2,NA,TRBV28,CASNAGVAGRGEQYF,TGTGCCAGCAACGCCGGGGTAGCGGGTCGTGGGGAGCAGTACTTC
TRBJ2-3,NA,once,TRBV9,CASSASTDTQYF,TGTGCCAGCAGCGCCTCCACAGATACGCAGTATTTT
TRBJ1-2,NA,NA,TRBV18,CASSGEGYTF,TGTGCCAGCTCAGGGGAGGGCTACACCTTC
TRBJ2-2,NA,NA,TRBV7-2,CASSFSGLNTGELFF,TGTGCCAGCAGCTTTAGCGGACTGAACACCGGGGAGCTGTTTTTT
TRBJ1-1,NA,few,TRBV12-5,CASNRDLGEAFF,TGTGCTAGTAACAGGGATTTAGGTGAAGCTTTCTTT
TRBJ1-5,NA,NA,TRBV5-5,CASSVTGGQPQHF,TGTGCCAGCAGCGTCACCGGGGGGCAGCCCCAGCATTTT
TRBJ2-7,TRBD2,NA,TRBV4-1,CASSLRLAGYEQYF,TGCGCCAGCAGCCTCAGACTAGCGGGGTACGAGCAGTACTTC
TRBJ1-1,TRBD1,NA,TRBV5-1,CASSFRGLNTEAFF,TGCGCCAGCAGCTTCAGGGGGCTGAACACTGAAGCTTTCTTT
TRBJ1-1,NA,NA,TRBV6-6,CASSLRTVEAFF,TGTGCCAGCAGCTTAAGGACTGTTGAAGCTTTCTTT
TRBJ2-7,NA,NA,TRBV5-6,CASRGLAYEQYF,TGTGCCAGCAGAGGTCTAGCTTACGAGCAGTACTTC
TRBJ2-7,TRBD1,NA,TRBV10-3,CAISEGQAAYEQYF,TGTGCCATCAGTGAGGGACAGGCGGCCTACGAGCAGTACTTC
TRBJ2-2,NA,NA,TRBV30,CAWSRGGELFF,TGTGCCTGGAGCCGAGGAGGGGAGCTGTTTTTT
TRBJ2-7,TRBD1,NA,TRBV11-2,CASSWDRGYEQYF,TGTGCCAGCAGCTGGGACAGGGGCTACGAGCAGTACTTC
TRBJ2-7,TRBD1,once,TRBV27,CASSSTGGVSYEQYF,TGTGCCAGCAGTTCCACAGGGGGCGTTTCCTACGAGCAGTACTTC
TRBJ1-2,TRBD1,NA,TRBV6-6,CASSYDQTGAGGYTF,TGTGCCAGCAGTTACGACCAGACAGGGGCGGGTGGCTACACCTTC
TRBJ2-5,TRBD1,NA,TRBV4-2,CASSLRTGETQYF,TGTGCCAGCAGCCTTCGGACAGGGGAGACCCAGTACTTC
TRBJ2-7,TRBD1,NA,TRBV6-5,CASSYSRGLEREQYF,TGTGCCAGCAGTTACTCGAGGGGGCTCGAACGCGAGCAGTACTTC